The rows below give T cell receptor beta chains drawn from one sample of a study of T-cell reconstitution after alpha-beta-depleted transplantation in children. TCRdb called the PCR reads again in MiXCR, with one record for every CDR3 protein. The repertoire holds about 580,000 distinct CDR3 sequences, with 20% to 25% as singletons. The specimen was PBMCs, mostly from graft donor cells, collected 360 days after TCRalphabeta/CD19-depleted stem cell transplant. Receptor source: a boy under two years old who had a stem cell transplant for acute myeloid leukemia, so the T cells may come from the graft donor. Each CDR3 is given with its conserved first and last residue. Each record gives: D gene, clone size, V gene, J gene, CDR3 DNA, CDR3 protein. D genes are given only for firm matches. The size of a clone is reported for some rows only, either as once, few or many, or as a class for expanded clones.

TRBD1	.	TRBV27	TRBJ1-2	TGTGCCAGCAGTTGGACAGGGAGTAACTATGGCTACACCTTC	CASSWTGSNYGYTF
.	once	TRBV12-3/TRBV12-4	TRBJ2-5	TGTGCCAGCAGGCTGACAAACCCGGGAGAGACCCAGTACTTC	CASRLTNPGETQYF
.	few	TRBV20-1	TRBJ2-5	TGCAGTGCTACATATGGAACAGGGAGGGGAGAGACCCAGTACTTC	CSATYGTGRGETQYF
.	many	TRBV11-2	TRBJ2-1	TGTGCCAGCAGCTTAGATCCCCAGGGGGGATACAATGAGCAGTTCTTC	CASSLDPQGGYNEQFF
TRBD1	.	TRBV20-1	TRBJ1-2	TGCAGTGCTAGCAAGGCAACAGGGGCAGGTGGCTACACCTTC	CSASKATGAGGYTF
.	many	TRBV29-1	TRBJ1-2	TGCAGCGTTGATGACACATACTATGGCTACACCTTC	CSVDDTYYGYTF
.	few	TRBV29-1	TRBJ1-1	TGCAGCGTCAGGACAGCCTCGAACACTGAAGCTTTCTTT	CSVRTASNTEAFF
.	.	TRBV28	TRBJ2-5	TGTGCCAGCAGATCCGACACCCCAGAGACCCAGTACTTC	CASRSDTPETQYF
TRBD1	few	TRBV15	TRBJ1-6	TGTGCCACCAGCGCCGGGACAGCTAATTCACCCCTCCACTTT	CATSAGTANSPLHF
TRBD1	.	TRBV11-2	TRBJ2-2	TGTGCCAGCAGCCCACGTACAGGGGGTACCACCGGGGAGCTGTTTTTT	CASSPRTGGTTGELFF
.	.	TRBV7-3	TRBJ2-3	TGTGCCAGCAGCTCAGGGTCTGGCACAGATACGCAGTATTTT	CASSSGSGTDTQYF
.	few	TRBV7-2	TRBJ2-4	TGTGCCAGCACCAAACTGGGGGCGCGGCACAAAAACATTCAGTACTTC	CASTKLGARHKNIQYF
TRBD1	.	TRBV13	TRBJ1-1	TGTGCCAGCAGCGCGACAGGGAGCCTGAACACTGAAGCTTTCTTT	CASSATGSLNTEAFF
TRBD2	many	TRBV20-1	TRBJ2-5	TGCAGTGCTTTGGGACTAGCGGGGCCGAAAGAGACCCAGTACTTC	CSALGLAGPKETQYF
.	few	TRBV12-3/TRBV12-4	TRBJ2-6	TGTGCCAGCAGTTTATCTTATCCCGGGGCCAACGTCCTGACTTTC	CASSLSYPGANVLTF
.	.	TRBV29-1	TRBJ1-2	TGCAGCGTTGAAGGGTTTCAACAGGCTCCCTATGGCCACACCTTC	CSVEGFQQAPYGHTF
.	many	TRBV7-9	TRBJ1-2	TGTGCCAGCAGCTTGGGGGGGGAAGCCTATGGCTACACCTTC	CASSLGGEAYGYTF
.	.	TRBV2	TRBJ2-7	TGTGCCAGCAGTGAGAGGGGTCAGGCTTACGAGCAGTACTTC	CASSERGQAYEQYF
.	many	TRBV12-3/TRBV12-4	TRBJ2-1	TGTGCCAGCATTGGGCTAGCGAGGAATGAGCAGTTCTTC	CASIGLARNEQFF
TRBD1	.	TRBV7-8	TRBJ2-2	TGTGCCAGCAGCCCCCAGACAGGGATGAACACCGGGGAGCTGTTTTTT	CASSPQTGMNTGELFF
.	few	TRBV20-1	TRBJ1-4	TGCAGTGCTAGAGTCTCGGATGAAAAACTGTTTTTT	CSARVSDEKLFF
.	.	TRBV28	TRBJ2-1	TGTGCCAGCAGCGCAGGAGGGCAGGGGCGGTTTCGGAAGCGGCAGTTCTTC	CASSAGGQGRFRKRQFF
.	.	TRBV12-3/TRBV12-4	TRBJ1-1	TGTGCCAGCAGTCTCCTCATGGGTGAAGCTTTCTTT	CASSLLMGEAFF
.	.	TRBV20-1	TRBJ2-1	TGCAGTTCCAGAGAGGCCAACAATGAGCAGTTCTTC	CSSREANNEQFF
.	.	TRBV11-2	TRBJ2-3	TGTGCCAGCAGGACGGGCTATACTAGCAGGGGGGCGTCCGCAGATACGCAGTATTTT	CASRTGYTSRGASADTQYF
.	few	TRBV12-3/TRBV12-4	TRBJ1-2	TGTGCCAGCAGTTTACAAAGCCTCGGCTACACCTTC	CASSLQSLGYTF
.	many	TRBV15	TRBJ2-7	TGTGCCACCAGCTTCTCCAGGGGCGCCTACGAGCAGTACTTC	CATSFSRGAYEQYF